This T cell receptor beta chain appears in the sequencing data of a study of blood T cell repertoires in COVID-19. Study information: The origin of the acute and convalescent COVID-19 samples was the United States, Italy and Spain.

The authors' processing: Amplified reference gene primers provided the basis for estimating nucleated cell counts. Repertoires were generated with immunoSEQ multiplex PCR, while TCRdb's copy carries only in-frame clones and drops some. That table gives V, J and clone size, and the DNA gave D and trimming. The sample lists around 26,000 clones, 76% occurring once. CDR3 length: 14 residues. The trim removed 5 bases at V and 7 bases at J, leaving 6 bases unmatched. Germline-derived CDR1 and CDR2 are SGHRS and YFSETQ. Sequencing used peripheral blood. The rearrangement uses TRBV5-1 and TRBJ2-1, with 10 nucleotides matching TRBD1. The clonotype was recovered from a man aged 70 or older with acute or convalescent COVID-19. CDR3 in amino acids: CASSSGQGVNEQFF. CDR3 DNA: TGCGCCAGCAGTTCTGGACAGGGGGTAAATGAGCAGTTCTTC.